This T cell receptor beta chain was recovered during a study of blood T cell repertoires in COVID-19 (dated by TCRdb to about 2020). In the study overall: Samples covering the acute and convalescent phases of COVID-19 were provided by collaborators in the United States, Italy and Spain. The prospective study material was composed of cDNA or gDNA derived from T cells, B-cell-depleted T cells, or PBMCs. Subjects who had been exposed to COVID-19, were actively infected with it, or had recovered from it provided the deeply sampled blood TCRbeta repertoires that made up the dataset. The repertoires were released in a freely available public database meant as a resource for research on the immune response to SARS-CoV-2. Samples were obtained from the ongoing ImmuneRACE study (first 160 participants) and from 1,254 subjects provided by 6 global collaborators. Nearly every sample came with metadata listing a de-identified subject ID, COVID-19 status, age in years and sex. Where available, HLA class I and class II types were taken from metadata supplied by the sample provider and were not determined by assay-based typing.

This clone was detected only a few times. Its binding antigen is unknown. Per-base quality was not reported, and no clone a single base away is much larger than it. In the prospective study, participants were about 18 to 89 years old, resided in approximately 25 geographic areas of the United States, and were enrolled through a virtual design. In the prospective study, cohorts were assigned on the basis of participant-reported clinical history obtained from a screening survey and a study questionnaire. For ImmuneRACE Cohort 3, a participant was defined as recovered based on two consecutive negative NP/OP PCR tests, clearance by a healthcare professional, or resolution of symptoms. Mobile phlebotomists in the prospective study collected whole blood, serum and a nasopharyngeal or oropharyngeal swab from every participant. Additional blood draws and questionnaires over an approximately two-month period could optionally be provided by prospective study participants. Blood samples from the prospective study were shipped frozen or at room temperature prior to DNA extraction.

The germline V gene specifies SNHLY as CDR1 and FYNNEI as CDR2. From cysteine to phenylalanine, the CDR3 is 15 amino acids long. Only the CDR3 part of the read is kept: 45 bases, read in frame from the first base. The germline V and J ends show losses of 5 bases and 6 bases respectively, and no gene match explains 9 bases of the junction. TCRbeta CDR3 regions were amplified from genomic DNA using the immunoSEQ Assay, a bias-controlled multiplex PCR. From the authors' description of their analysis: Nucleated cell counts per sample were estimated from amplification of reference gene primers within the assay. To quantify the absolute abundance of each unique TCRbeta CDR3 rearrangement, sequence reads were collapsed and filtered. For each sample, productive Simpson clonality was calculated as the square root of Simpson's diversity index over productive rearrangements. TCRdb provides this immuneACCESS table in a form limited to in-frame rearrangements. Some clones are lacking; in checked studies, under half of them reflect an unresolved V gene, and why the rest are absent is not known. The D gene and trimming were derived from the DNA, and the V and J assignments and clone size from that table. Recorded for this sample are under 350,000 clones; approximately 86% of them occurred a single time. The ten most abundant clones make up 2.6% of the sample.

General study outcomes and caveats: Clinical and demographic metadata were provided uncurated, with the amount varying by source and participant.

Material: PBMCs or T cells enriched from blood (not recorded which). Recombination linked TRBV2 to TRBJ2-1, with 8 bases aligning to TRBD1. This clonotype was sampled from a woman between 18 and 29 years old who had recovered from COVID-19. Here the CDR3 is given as CASSLVMDRVNEQFF. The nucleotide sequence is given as TGTGCCAGCAGTTTAGTTATGGACAGGGTCAATGAGCAGTTCTTC.